This T cell receptor (beta chain) was identified in a study of shared clonotypes between healthy human individuals. Produced via immunoSEQ multiplex PCR; TCRdb's table is partial and in-frame only. The table has 2 million to 2.5 million clones, approximately 94% seen once; the top ten hold about 0.13%. The specimen sequenced was naive CD4+ T cells sorted from blood. Stated subset: CD45RA+ positively selected. The receptor's source is a man between 18 and 29 years old in good health.

The CDR3 DNA reads TGTGCCACCCTATCGGGCACCAACTATGGCTACACCTTC. This encodes CATLSGTNYGYTF. V is TRBV6-6 and J is TRBJ1-2; D remains unclear. The CDR3 loop spans 13 amino acids. V gave up 10 bases and J gave up 2 bases, with 14 bases separating them. In germline, CDR1 is MNHNY, CDR2 SVGAGI (reference sequence).